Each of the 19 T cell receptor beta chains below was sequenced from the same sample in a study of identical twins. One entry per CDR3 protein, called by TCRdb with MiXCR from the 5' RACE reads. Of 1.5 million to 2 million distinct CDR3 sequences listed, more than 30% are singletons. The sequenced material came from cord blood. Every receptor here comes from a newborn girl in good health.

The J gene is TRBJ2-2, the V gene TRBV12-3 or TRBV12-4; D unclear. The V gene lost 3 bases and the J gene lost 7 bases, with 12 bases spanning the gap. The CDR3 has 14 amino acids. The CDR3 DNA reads TGTGCCAGCAGTTTTCTGGCCGTGGGCGGGGAGCTGTTTTTT. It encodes CASSFLAVGGELFF.

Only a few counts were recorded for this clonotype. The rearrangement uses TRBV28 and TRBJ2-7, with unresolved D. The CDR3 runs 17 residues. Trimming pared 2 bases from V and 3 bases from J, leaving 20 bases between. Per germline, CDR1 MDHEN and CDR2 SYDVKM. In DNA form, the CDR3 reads TGTGCCAGCAGTTTAATACCACACACGTTCAGACACTACGAGCAGTACTTC. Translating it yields CASSLIPHTFRHYEQYF.

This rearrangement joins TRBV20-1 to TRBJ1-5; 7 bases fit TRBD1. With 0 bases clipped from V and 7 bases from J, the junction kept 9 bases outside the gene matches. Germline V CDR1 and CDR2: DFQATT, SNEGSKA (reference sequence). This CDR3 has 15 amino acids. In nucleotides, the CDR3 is TGCAGTGCTAGAGATCGTGAGGGGGCCTGGCAGCCCCAGCATTTT. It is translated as CSARDREGAWQPQHF.

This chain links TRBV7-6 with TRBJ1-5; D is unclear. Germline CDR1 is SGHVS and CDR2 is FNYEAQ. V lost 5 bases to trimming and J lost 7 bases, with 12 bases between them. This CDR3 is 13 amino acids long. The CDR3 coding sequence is TGTGCCAGCAGCCTACACCCCGCCCAGCCCCAGCATTTT. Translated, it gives CASSLHPAQPQHF. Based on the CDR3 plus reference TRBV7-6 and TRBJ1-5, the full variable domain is GAGVSQSPRYKVTKRGQDVALRCDPISGHVSLYWYRQALGQGPEFLTYFNYEAQQDKSGLPNDRFSAERPEGSISTLTIQRTEQRDSAMYRCASSLHPAQPQHFGDGTRLSIL.

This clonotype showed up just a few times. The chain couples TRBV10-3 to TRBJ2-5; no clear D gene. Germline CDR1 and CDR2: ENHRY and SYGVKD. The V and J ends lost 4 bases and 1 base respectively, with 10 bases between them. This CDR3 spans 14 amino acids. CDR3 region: CAISARLSQETQYF. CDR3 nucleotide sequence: TGTGCCATCAGTGCCCGACTCAGCCAAGAGACCCAGTACTTC.

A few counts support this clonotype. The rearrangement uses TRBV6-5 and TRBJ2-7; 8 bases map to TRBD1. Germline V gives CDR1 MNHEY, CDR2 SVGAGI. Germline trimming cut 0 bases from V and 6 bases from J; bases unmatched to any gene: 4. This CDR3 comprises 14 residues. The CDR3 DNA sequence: TGTGCCAGCAGTTACTCTCGGACAGGGCTCGAGCAGTACTTC. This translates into CASSYSRTGLEQYF.

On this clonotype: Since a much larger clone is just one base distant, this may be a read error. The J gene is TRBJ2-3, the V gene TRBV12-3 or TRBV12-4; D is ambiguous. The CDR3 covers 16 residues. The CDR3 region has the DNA TGTGCCGGCAGTTTAACCCCGGTCAGTGTGATCGATACGCAGTATTTT. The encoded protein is CAGSLTPVSVIDTQYF.

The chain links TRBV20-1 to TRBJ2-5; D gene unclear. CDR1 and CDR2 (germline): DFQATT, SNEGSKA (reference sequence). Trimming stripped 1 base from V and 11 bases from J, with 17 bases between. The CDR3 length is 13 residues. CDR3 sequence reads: CSARVGNYNEQYF. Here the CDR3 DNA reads TGCAGTGCTAGAGTAGGAAACTACAATGAGCAGTACTTC.

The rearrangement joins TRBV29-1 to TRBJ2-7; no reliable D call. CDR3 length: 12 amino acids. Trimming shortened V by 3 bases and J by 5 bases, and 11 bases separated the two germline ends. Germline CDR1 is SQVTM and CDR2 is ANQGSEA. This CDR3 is CSVEASSHEQYF. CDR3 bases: TGCAGCGTTGAGGCCAGTTCCCACGAGCAGTACTTC.

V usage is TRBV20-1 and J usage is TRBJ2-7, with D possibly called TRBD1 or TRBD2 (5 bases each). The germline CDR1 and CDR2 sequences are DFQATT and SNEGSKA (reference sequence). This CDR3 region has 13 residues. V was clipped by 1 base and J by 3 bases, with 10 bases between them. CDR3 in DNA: TGCAGTGCTAGAGGCCAGGGAGTCTACGAGCAGTACTTC. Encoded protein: CSARGQGVYEQYF.

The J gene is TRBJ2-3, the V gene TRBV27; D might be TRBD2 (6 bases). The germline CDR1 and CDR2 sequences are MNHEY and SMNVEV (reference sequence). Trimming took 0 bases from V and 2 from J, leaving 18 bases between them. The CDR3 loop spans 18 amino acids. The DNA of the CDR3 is TGTGCCAGCAGTTTATCGAACGATCGGCGGGACCCCACAGATACGCAGTATTTT. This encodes CASSLSNDRRDPTDTQYF.

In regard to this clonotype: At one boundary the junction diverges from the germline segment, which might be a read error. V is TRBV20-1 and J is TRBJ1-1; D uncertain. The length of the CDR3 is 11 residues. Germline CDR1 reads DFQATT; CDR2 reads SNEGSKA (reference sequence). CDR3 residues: CSARDYPEALF. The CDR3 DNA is TGCAGTGCTAGAGATTACCCTGAAGCTTTATTT.

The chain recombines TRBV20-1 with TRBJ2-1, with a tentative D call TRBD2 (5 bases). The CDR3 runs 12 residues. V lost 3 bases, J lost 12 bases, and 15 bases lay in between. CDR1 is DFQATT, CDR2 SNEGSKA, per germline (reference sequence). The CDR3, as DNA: TGCAGTGCTAGCCCCGGACTCGGTGGGCAGTTCTTC. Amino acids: CSASPGLGGQFF.

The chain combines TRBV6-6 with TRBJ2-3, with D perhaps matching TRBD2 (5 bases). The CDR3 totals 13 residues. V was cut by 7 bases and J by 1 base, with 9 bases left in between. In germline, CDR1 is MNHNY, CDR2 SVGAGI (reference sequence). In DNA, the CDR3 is TGTGCCAGCAAAGTGGGAGGCACAGATACGCAGTATTTT. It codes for CASKVGGTDTQYF.

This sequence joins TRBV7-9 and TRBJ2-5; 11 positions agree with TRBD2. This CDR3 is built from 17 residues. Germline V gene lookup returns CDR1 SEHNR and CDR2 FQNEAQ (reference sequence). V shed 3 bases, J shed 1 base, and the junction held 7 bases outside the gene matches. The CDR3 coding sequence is TGTGCCAGCAGCTTGGGGGACGGACTAGCGGGCCAAGAGACCCAGTACTTC. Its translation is CASSLGDGLAGQETQYF.

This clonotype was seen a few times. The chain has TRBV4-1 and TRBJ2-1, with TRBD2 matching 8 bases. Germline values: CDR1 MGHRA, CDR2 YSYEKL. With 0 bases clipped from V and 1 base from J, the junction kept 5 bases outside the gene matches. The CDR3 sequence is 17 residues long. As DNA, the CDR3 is TGCGCCAGCAGCCAAGATAGGGCTAGCGGGTCCTACAATGAGCAGTTCTTC. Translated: CASSQDRASGSYNEQFF.

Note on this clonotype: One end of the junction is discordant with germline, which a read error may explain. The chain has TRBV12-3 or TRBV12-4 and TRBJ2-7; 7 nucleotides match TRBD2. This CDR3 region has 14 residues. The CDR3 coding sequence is TGTGCCGGCAGTTTAGTGCGGGAGCCCCACGAGCAGTACTTC. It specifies CAGSLVREPHEQYF.

This CDR3 is CASSIKGQGFGYTF. DNA of the CDR3: TGTGCCAGCAGTATTAAGGGACAGGGATTTGGCTACACCTTC. The J gene is TRBJ1-2, the V gene TRBV2; 9 positions match TRBD1. The CDR3 sequence is 14 residues long. V dropped 5 bases and J dropped 7; count of bases not matched to a gene: 8. Germline assignment: CDR1 SNHLY and CDR2 FYNNEI.

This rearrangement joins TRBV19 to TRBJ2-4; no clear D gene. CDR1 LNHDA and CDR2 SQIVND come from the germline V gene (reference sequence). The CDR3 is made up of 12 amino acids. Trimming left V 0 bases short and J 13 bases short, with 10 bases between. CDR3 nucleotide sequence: TGTGCCAGTAGTATAGATTTAGCTGAGCAGTACTTC. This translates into CASSIDLAEQYF.